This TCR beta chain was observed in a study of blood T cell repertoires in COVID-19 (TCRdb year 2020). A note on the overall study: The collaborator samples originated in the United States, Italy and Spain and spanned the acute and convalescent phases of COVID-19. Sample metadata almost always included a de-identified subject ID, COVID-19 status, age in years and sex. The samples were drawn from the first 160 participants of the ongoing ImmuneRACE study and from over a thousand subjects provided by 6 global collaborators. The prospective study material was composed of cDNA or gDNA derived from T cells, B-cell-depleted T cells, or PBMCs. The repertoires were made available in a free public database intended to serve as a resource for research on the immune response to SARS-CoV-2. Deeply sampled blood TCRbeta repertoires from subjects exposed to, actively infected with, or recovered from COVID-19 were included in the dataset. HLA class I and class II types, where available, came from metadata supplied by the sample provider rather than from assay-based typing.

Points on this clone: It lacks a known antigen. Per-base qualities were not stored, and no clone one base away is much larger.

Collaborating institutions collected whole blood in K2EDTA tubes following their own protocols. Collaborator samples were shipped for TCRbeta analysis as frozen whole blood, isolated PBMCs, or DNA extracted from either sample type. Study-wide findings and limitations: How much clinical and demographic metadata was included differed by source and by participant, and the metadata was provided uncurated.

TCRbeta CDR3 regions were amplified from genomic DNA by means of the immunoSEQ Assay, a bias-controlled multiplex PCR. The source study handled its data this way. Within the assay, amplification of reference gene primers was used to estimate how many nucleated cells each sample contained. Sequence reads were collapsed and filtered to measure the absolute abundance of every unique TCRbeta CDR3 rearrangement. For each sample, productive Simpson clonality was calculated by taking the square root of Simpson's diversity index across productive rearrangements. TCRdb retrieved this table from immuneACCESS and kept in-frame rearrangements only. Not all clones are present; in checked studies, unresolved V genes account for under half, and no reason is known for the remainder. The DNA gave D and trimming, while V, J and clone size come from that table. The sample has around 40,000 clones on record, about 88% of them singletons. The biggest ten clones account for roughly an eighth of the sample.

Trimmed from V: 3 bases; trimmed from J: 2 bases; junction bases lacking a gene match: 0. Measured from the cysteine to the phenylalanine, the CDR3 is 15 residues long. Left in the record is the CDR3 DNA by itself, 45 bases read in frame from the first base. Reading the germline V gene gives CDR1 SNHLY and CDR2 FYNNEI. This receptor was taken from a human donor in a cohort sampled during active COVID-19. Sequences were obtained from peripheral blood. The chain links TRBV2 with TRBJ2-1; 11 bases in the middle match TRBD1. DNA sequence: TGTGCCAGCAGTGAGGGACAGGGGGCCTACAATGAGCAGTTCTTC. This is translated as CASSEGQGAYNEQFF.